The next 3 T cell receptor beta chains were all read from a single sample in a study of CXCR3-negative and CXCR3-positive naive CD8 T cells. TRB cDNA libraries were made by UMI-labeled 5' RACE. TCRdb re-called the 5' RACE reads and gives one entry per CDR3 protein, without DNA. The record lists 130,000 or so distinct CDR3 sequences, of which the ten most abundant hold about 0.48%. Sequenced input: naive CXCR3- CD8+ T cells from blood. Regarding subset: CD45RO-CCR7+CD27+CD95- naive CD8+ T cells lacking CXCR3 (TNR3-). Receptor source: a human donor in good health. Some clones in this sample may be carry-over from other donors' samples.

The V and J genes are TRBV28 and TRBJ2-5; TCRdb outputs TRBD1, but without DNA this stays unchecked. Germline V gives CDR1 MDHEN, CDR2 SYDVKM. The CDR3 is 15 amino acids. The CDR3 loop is CASSTRDTYQETQYF.

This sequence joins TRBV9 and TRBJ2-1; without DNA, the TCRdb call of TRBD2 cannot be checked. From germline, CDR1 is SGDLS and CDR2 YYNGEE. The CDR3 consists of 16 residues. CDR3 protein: CASSGPRTGGPHEQFF.

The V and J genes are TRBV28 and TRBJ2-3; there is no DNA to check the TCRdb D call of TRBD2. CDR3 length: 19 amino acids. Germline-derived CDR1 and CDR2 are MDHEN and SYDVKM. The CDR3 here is CASSFFSGPTPSLTDTQYF.